What follows is one T cell receptor beta chain and its context. The CDR3 spans 15 residues. This record belongs to a study of blood T cell repertoires in COVID-19. Whole-study context: What the recovered Cohort 3 donors had was two negative PCRs, clearance, or symptom resolution. Nucleic acid was either cDNA or gDNA, and it came from T cells, B-cell-depleted T cells, or PBMCs.

Allocation to cohorts depended on clinical history reported by the participants. TCRdb's copy holds only in-frame clones and misses some; the assay was immunoSEQ multiplex PCR. Found here are approximately 240,000 clones, 86% of them singletons; the top ten hold 2.5% to 3.5%. The sequenced sample consisted of PBMCs or T cells enriched from blood (not recorded which). The gene calls are TRBV12-2 and TRBJ1-2; the table's D call of TRBD1 was not tested on the DNA. TRBV12-2 is annotated as a pseudogene. The origin of this receptor is a woman in her 50s in a cohort exposed to, infected with or recovered from COVID-19 (not recorded which). CDR3 DNA sequence: TGTGCAAGTCGCTTGTACCCCAGGGGTTTCTATGGCTACACCTTC. Translating it yields CASRLYPRGFYGYTF.